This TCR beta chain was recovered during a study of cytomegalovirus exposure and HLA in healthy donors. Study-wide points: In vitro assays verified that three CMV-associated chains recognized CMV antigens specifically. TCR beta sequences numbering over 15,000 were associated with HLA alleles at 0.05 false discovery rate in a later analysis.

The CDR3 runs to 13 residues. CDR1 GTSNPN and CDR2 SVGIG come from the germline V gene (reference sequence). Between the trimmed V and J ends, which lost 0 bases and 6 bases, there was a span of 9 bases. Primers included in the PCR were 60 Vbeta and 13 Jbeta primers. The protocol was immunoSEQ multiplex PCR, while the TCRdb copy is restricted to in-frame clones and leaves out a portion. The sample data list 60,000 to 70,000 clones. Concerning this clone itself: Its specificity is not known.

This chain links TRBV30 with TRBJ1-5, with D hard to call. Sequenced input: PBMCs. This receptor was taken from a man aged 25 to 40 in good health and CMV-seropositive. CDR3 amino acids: CAWSVSEGQPQHF. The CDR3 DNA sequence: TGTGCCTGGAGTGTGAGCGAGGGTCAGCCCCAGCATTTT.